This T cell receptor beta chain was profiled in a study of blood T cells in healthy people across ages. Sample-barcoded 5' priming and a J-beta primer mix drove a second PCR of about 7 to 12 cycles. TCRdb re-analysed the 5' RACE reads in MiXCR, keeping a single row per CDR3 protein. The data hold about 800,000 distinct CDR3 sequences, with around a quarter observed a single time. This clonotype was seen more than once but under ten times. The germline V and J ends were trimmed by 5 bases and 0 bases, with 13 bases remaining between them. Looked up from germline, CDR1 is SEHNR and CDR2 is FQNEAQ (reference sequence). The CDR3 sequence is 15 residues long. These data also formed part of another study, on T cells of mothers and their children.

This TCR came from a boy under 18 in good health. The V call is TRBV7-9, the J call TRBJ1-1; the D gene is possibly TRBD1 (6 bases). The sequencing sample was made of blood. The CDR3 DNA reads TGTGCCAGCAGCCCTAGGCAGGGGATGAACACTGAAGCTTTCTTT. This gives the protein CASSPRQGMNTEAFF.